This record looks at one TCR beta chain sequence and its context. Its antigen is not known. From germline, CDR1 is SGHDT and CDR2 YYEEEE. This CDR3 is 15 amino acids long. V dropped 3 bases and J dropped 4; count of bases not matched to a gene: 6. The data stem from a study of cytomegalovirus exposure and HLA in healthy donors. Study conclusions and caveats: Rare TCR sequences dominated, though some public TCRs recurred in many donors. It was found in a later analysis that first-cohort TCR clusters tended to co-occur in the 100 to 150 validation repertoires. According to the study, about 180 TCR beta chains were cytomegalovirus-associated. Specificity of three CMV-associated chains for CMV antigens was verified in vitro.

Profiled with immunoSEQ multiplex PCR; TCRdb holds only in-frame clones, not every one. The data hold 90,000 to 150,000 clones, with approximately 88% observed a single time. The chain joins TRBV5-6 to TRBJ1-2; 10 bases line up with TRBD1. This clonotype was obtained from a woman younger than 35 in good health and CMV-seropositive. Sequenced: PBMCs. The CDR3: CASSYWDRGIYGYTF. The CDR3 DNA sequence: TGTGCCAGCAGCTACTGGGACAGGGGCATCTATGGCTACACCTTC.